Reported below is one TCR beta chain. The sample is drawn from a study of cytomegalovirus exposure and HLA in healthy donors. Study details: The roughly 120 validation repertoires matched the approximately 670 first-cohort repertoires in platform, a later analysis reported.

Some clones are missing from TCRdb's copy, which holds only in-frame ones; the method was immunoSEQ multiplex PCR. This table holds about 120,000 clones, 70% to 90% found once. The TCR comes from a man aged 18 to 30 in good health and CMV-seropositive. Sequenced input: PBMCs.

CDR3 in DNA: TGTGCCAGCAGCGTATGGCAGGGTGGGACTGAAGCTTTCTTT. It is translated as CASSVWQGGTEAFF. The J gene is TRBJ1-1, the V gene TRBV9; tentatively, D is TRBD1 (5 bases). Germline CDR1 is SGDLS and CDR2 is YYNGEE. The length of the CDR3 is 14 residues. The V and J ends lost 1 base and 5 bases respectively, with 12 bases between them. The entire variable domain, with the rest obtained from reference TRBV9 and TRBJ1-1, is as follows: DSGVTQTPKHLITATGQRVTLRCSPRSGDLSVYWYQQSLDQGLQFLIQYYNGEERAKGNILERFSAQQFPDLHSELNLSSLELGDSALYFCASSVWQGGTEAFFGQGTRLTVV.